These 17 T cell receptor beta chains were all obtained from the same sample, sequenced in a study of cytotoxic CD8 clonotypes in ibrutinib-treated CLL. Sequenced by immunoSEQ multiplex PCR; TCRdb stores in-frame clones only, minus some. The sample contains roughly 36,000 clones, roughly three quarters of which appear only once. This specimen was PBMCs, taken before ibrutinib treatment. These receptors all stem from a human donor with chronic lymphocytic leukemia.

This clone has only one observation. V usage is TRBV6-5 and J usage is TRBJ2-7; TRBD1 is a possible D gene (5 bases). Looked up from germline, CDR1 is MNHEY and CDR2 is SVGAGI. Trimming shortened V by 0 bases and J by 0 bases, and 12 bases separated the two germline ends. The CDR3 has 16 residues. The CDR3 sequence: CASSYSVTGDSYEQYF. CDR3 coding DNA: TGTGCCAGCAGTTACTCGGTTACAGGAGACTCCTACGAGCAGTACTTC.

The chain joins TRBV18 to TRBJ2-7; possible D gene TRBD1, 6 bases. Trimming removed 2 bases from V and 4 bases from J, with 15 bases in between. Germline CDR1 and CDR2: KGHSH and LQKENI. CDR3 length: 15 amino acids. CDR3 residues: CASSPVGRGNYEQYF. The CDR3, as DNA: TGTGCCAGCTCACCAGTCGGCAGGGGCAATTACGAGCAGTACTTC.

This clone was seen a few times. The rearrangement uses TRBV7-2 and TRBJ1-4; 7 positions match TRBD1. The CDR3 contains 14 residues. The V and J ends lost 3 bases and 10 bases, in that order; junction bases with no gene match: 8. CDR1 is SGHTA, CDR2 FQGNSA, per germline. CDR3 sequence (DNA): TGTGCCAGCAGCTTTGGGCAGGGGGGCGGAAAACTGTTTTTT. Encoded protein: CASSFGQGGGKLFF.

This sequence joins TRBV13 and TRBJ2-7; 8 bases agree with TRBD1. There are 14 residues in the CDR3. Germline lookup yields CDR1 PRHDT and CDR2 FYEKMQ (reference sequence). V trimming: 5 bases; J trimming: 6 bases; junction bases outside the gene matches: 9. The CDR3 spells CASSHYRTGGEQYF. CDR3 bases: TGTGCCAGCAGCCATTATCGTACAGGGGGCGAGCAGTACTTC.

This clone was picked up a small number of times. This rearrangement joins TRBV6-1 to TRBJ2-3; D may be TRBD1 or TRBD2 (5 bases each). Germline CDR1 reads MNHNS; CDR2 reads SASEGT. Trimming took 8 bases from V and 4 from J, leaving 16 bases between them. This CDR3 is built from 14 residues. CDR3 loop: CASEGPLLSDTQYF. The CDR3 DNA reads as TGTGCCAGCGAGGGACCCCTTTTGTCAGATACGCAGTATTTT.

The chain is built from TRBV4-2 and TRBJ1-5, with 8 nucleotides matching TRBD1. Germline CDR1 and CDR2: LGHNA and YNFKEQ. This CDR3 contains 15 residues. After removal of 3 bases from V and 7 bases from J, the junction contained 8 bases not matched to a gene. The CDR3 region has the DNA TGTGCCAGCAGCCAGGAGGACAGGGCGGGACAGCCCCAGCATTTT. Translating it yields CASSQEDRAGQPQHF.

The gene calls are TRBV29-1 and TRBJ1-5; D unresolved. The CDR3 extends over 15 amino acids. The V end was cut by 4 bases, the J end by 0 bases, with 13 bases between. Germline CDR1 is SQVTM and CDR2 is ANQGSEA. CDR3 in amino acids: CSVATTIDSNQPQHF. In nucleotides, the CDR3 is TGCAGCGTTGCGACGACTATAGATAGCAATCAGCCCCAGCATTTT.

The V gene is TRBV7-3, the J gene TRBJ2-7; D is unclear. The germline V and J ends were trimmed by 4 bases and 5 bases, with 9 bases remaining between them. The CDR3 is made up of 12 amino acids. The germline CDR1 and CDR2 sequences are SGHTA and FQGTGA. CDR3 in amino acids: CASSSPPDEQYF. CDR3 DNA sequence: TGTGCCAGCAGCTCACCCCCCGACGAGCAGTACTTC.

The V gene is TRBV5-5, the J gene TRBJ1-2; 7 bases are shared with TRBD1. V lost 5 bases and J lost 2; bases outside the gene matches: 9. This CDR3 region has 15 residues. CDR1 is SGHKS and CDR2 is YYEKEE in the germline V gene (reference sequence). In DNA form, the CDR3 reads TGTGCCAGCAGACCTGACAGGGCCGGGAACTATGGCTACACCTTC. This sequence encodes CASRPDRAGNYGYTF.

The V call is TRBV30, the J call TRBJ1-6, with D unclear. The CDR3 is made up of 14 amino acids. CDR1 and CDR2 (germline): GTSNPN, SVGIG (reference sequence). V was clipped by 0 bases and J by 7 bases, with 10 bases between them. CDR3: CAWSVLRVNSPLHF. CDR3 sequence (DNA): TGTGCCTGGAGTGTTTTAAGGGTGAATTCACCCCTCCACTTT.

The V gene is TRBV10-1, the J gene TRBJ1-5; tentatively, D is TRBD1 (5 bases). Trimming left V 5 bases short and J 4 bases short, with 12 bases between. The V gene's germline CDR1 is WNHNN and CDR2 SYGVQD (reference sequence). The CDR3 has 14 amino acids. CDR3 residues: CASSCQGGNQPQHF. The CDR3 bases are TGCGCCAGCAGTTGTCAGGGAGGAAATCAGCCCCAGCATTTT.

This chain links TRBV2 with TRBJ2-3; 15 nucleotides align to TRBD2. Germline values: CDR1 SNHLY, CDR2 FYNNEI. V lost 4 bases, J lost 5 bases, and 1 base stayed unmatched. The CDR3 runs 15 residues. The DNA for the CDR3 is TGTGCCAGCAGTGCGGGACTAGCGGGAGGAGATACGCAGTATTTT. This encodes CASSAGLAGGDTQYF.

The CDR3 sequence: CAISDGNQETQYF. The CDR3 DNA reads as TGTGCCATCAGTGATGGGAATCAAGAGACCCAGTACTTC. The chain joins TRBV10-3 to TRBJ2-5; D unclear. V lost 3 bases and J lost 2, with 7 bases in between. Germline V gene sequence: CDR1 ENHRY, CDR2 SYGVKD. CDR3 size: 13 residues.

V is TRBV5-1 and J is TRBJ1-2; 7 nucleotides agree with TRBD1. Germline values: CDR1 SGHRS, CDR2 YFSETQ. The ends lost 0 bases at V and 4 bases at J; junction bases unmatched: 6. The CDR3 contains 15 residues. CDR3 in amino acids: CASSLANGQVYGYTF. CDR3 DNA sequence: TGCGCCAGCAGCTTGGCCAACGGACAGGTCTATGGCTACACCTTC.

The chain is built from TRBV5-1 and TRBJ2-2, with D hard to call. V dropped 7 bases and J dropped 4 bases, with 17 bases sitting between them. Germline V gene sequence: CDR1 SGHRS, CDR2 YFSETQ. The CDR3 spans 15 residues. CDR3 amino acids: CASGRTGWGTGELFF. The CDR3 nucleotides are TGCGCCAGCGGACGAACGGGTTGGGGCACCGGGGAGCTGTTTTTT.

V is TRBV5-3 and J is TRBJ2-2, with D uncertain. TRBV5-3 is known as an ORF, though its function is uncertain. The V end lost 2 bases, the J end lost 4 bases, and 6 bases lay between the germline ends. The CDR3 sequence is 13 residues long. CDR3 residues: CARSFDPTGELFF. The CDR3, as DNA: TGTGCCAGAAGCTTCGATCCCACCGGGGAGCTGTTTTTT.

CDR3 sequence reads: CASNPSGGTDTQYF. CDR3 nucleotide sequence: TGTGCCAGCAACCCTAGCGGGGGCACAGATACGCAGTATTTT. The chain uses TRBV7-9 and TRBJ2-3; 9 positions agree with TRBD2. The CDR3 extends over 14 amino acids. CDR1 and CDR2 (germline): SEHNR, FQNEAQ (reference sequence). V dropped 7 bases and J dropped 1; count of bases not matched to a gene: 3.